The 15 T cell receptor beta chains below were found in one sample sequenced in a study of CD4+ T cells in melanoma. The assay was immunoSEQ multiplex PCR, and TCRdb's table has in-frame clones only and misses some. Of 7,000 to 9,500 clones listed, approximately 71% are singletons. Sequenced sample: cells from a culture (not recorded whether cultured in vitro). Every receptor here comes from a human donor with melanoma.

V usage is TRBV4-2 and J usage is TRBJ1-1, with D tentatively TRBD1 (6 bases). Trimming removed 4 bases from V and 1 base from J, with 10 bases in between. Looked up from germline, CDR1 is LGHNA and CDR2 is YNFKEQ. This CDR3 has 14 residues. The CDR3 spells CASSPKTGNTEAFF. CDR3 sequence (DNA): TGTGCCAGCAGCCCAAAGACAGGGAACACTGAAGCTTTCTTT.

The chain uses TRBV2 and TRBJ2-1; 14 positions agree with TRBD2. Germline-derived CDR1 and CDR2 are SNHLY and FYNNEI. The CDR3 is made up of 14 amino acids. V lost 4 bases and J lost 7; bases outside the gene matches: 0. The chain's CDR3 is CASSGTSGGNEQFF. DNA of the CDR3: TGTGCCAGCAGTGGGACTAGCGGGGGGAATGAGCAGTTCTTC.

The J gene is TRBJ1-5, the V gene TRBV18; D perhaps matches TRBD1 (6 bases). The CDR3 extends over 13 amino acids. Germline V gives CDR1 KGHSH, CDR2 LQKENI. V gave up 2 bases and J gave up 5 bases, with 7 bases separating them. In nucleotides, the CDR3 is TGTGCCAGCTCACCAAGGACAGATCAGCCCCAGCATTTT. This translates into CASSPRTDQPQHF.

The chain has TRBV6-1 and TRBJ1-1, with 11 bases fitting TRBD1. The CDR3 covers 13 residues. Per the germline V gene, CDR1 is MNHNS and CDR2 is SASEGT. Trimming took 4 bases from V and 10 from J; bases not matched to a gene: 5. DNA of the CDR3: TGTGCCAGCAGTGGGGACAGGGGGGGCCGAGCTTTCTTT. The encoded protein is CASSGDRGGRAFF.

This rearrangement joins TRBV11-2 to TRBJ2-5; D perhaps matches TRBD1 (6 bases). CDR3 length equals 15 residues. The V end was cut by 7 bases, the J end by 5 bases, with 20 bases between. Germline values: CDR1 SGHAT, CDR2 FQNNGV. In nucleotides, the CDR3 is TGTGCCAGCACCCATAGAACAGGGCTCGGGGAGACCCAGTACTTC. Its translation: CASTHRTGLGETQYF.

The chain employs TRBV19 and TRBJ1-6; the D gene is possibly TRBD1 (6 bases). The CDR3 is 13 amino acids. CDR1 and CDR2 (germline): LNHDA, SQIVND (reference sequence). The V gene lost 5 bases and the J gene lost 13 bases, with 15 bases spanning the gap. The chain's CDR3 is CASSPRQDLPLHF. CDR3 sequence (DNA): TGTGCCAGTAGTCCCCGACAGGATCTCCCCCTCCACTTT.

This clone was observed a handful of times. This chain links TRBV7-9 with TRBJ2-5; 8 bases are a match to TRBD2. The V and J ends lost 7 bases and 6 bases, in that order; junction bases with no gene match: 10. The CDR3 totals 14 residues. Germline V gene lookup returns CDR1 SEHNR and CDR2 FQNEAQ (reference sequence). The CDR3: CASTYSGAGKTQYF. The CDR3, as DNA: TGTGCCAGCACCTATAGCGGGGCAGGAAAGACCCAGTACTTC.

The J gene is TRBJ2-3, the V gene TRBV27, with TRBD2 as a possible D gene (7 bases). This CDR3 comprises 20 residues. V was shortened by 3 bases and J by 1 base, with 26 bases between the two germline ends. Germline V gene sequence: CDR1 MNHEY, CDR2 SMNVEV (reference sequence). The CDR3 bases are TGTGCCAGCAGTTTCCTGAGGCGCGGTCGCGGGGGCGCGGGCACAGATACGCAGTATTTT. As protein: CASSFLRRGRGGAGTDTQYF.

The J gene is TRBJ2-5, the V gene TRBV7-3; D possibly uses TRBD1 or TRBD2 (5 bases each). CDR1 and CDR2 from the germline V gene are SGHTA and FQGTGA. The CDR3 consists of 14 residues. Trimming removed 0 bases at V and 5 bases at J, with 10 bases between. The CDR3 DNA is TGTGCCAGCAGCTTAACGGGGCGCGGGGAGACCCAGTACTTC. Translation: CASSLTGRGETQYF.

The chain is built from TRBV19 and TRBJ2-5, with 7 bases fitting TRBD2. Trimming removed 4 bases from V and 1 base from J; junction bases left unmatched: 3. This CDR3 spans 14 amino acids. Germline-derived CDR1 and CDR2 are LNHDA and SQIVND (reference sequence). CDR3 residues: CASSNSGAQETQYF. The CDR3 DNA sequence: TGTGCCAGTAGTAACAGCGGGGCCCAAGAGACCCAGTACTTC.

In DNA, the CDR3 is TGTGCCAGCAGTACTGGACAGGGAATACGAACAGATACGCAGTATTTT. Amino acids: CASSTGQGIRTDTQYF. V is TRBV2 and J is TRBJ2-3, with TRBD1 matching 8 bases. The CDR3 loop spans 16 amino acids. J was trimmed by 3 bases and V by 5 bases; bases with no gene match: 10. CDR1 and CDR2 (germline): SNHLY, FYNNEI.

This rearrangement joins TRBV5-1 to TRBJ2-3; 8 nucleotides align to TRBD2. This CDR3 spans 14 amino acids. With 2 bases clipped from V and 7 bases from J, the junction kept 6 bases outside the gene matches. Germline V lookup: CDR1 SGHRS, CDR2 YFSETQ. The CDR3 nucleotides are TGCGCCAGCAGCTTCCGGCGGGGGGTGTATACGCAGTATTTT. Amino acids: CASSFRRGVYTQYF.

The V call is TRBV7-2, the J call TRBJ1-5; D ambiguous. The CDR3 contains 13 residues. Germline V gene lookup returns CDR1 SGHTA and CDR2 FQGNSA. V was clipped by 6 bases and J by 3 bases, with 9 bases between them. CDR3 DNA: TGTGCCAGCAGACGTGGTAACAATCAGCCCCAGCATTTT. Protein sequence: CASRRGNNQPQHF.

This clone occurred once. A junction boundary mismatches the germline segment, possibly from a read error. The chain has TRBV5-3 and TRBJ1-1; no reliable D call. TRBV5-3 is marked as an open reading frame, function uncertain. CDR3 length equals 13 residues. The CDR3 DNA reads as TGTGCCAGCAGCTCGGACGATTACACTGAAGCTTTCTTT. Protein: CASSSDDYTEAFF.

The chain links TRBV6-4 to TRBJ2-1, with D possibly TRBD2 on 7 matching bases. This CDR3 comprises 14 residues. The ends were cut back, 4 bases at V and 5 bases at J, with 12 bases in the middle. Germline CDR1 and CDR2: MRHNA and SNTAGT. The CDR3 DNA reads as TGTGCCAGCAGTGTGAAAGGGGGGGACAATGAGCAGTTCTTC. Translation: CASSVKGGDNEQFF.